This TCR beta chain was sequenced during a study of shared clonotypes between healthy human individuals. CDR3 size: 14 residues. V was clipped by 3 bases and J by 3 bases; unmatched bases: 4. Germline V gene data show CDR1 as SGDLS and CDR2 as YYNGEE. Clones were sequenced by immunoSEQ multiplex PCR, and TCRdb holds only the in-frame ones, with some missing. The data hold approximately 510,000 clones, with around 74% observed a single time. This sequence joins TRBV9 and TRBJ2-3; 7 nucleotides align to TRBD2. This TCR was recovered from a middle-aged woman in good health. Some clones in this sample may be carry-over from other donors' samples. Input material: PBMCs. CDR3 sequence reads: CASSGREGTDTQYF. The CDR3 region has the DNA TGTGCCAGCAGCGGAAGGGAGGGAACAGATACGCAGTATTTT.